Listed below are T cell receptor beta chains from one sample, sequenced in a study of vaccination and CD4 T cells after COVID-19. Each CDR3 protein is one row after TCRdb ran MiXCR on the PCR reads. Among 20,000 to 30,000 distinct CDR3 sequences, roughly 64% were seen once, and the ten largest hold 7% to 9.5%. The antigens these receptors bind are not known. The sequenced sample was CD4+ T cells from blood, cultured in vitro. The receptors were sampled from a human donor who had recovered from COVID-19. CDR3s include the opening cysteine and the closing phenylalanine or tryptophan. Each record gives: clone size, V gene, J gene, D gene, CDR3 DNA, CDR3 protein. D genes are given only for firm matches. A row's size may be missing; if present it is once, few, many or a size class.

NA	TRBV27	TRBJ1-5	NA	TGTGCCAGCAGTTTACCCGAAGATAGCAATCAGCCCCAGCATTTT	CASSLPEDSNQPQHF
NA	TRBV24-1	TRBJ2-1	NA	TGTGCCACCAGTGATTTGGGCGGTCGGCTAGCGGACAGTCCGCGTGAGCAGTTCTTC	CATSDLGGRLADSPREQFF
NA	TRBV20-1	TRBJ2-2	NA	TGCAGTGCTAGGCAAGGAGGAGTAACGACCGGGGAGCTGTTTTTT	CSARQGGVTTGELFF
NA	TRBV19	TRBJ2-3	NA	TGTGCCAGTAGTTCTCGGGAGTTTACAGATACGCAGTATTTT	CASSSREFTDTQYF
NA	TRBV6-1	TRBJ1-2	TRBD1	TGTGCCAGCAGGGGGGACAGGGTGTATGGCTACACCTTC	CASRGDRVYGYTF
NA	TRBV21-1	TRBJ2-2	NA	TGTGCCAGCAGCAAAGCCGAGGGGCGGGACACCGGGGAGCTGTTTTTT	CASSKAEGRDTGELFF
NA	TRBV2	TRBJ1-1	NA	TGTGCCAGCAGTGAAGAGAGGGTGGGCACTGAAGCTTTCTTT	CASSEERVGTEAFF
NA	TRBV6-4	TRBJ2-2	NA	TGTGCCAGCAGAAGTTTAGGAGGAACTGCCGCCGGGGAGCTGTTTTTT	CASRSLGGTAAGELFF
NA	TRBV12-3/TRBV12-4	TRBJ2-3	NA	TGTGCCAGCAACGCCGACTTACTCCGCACAGATACGCAGTATTTT	CASNADLLRTDTQYF
NA	TRBV20-1	TRBJ2-3	TRBD1	TGCAGTGCTAACGCCCGGGACAGGAGTGCAGATACGCAGTATTTT	CSANARDRSADTQYF
NA	TRBV12-3/TRBV12-4	TRBJ2-3	TRBD2	TGTGCCAGCAGTCCCGAGCGGGGGGCCAGCACAGATACGCAGTATTTT	CASSPERGASTDTQYF
NA	TRBV12-3/TRBV12-4	TRBJ2-1	TRBD2	TGTGCCAGCAGTCCCCTATTAGGACTAGCGGGCGATGAGCAGTTCTTC	CASSPLLGLAGDEQFF
NA	TRBV7-8	TRBJ2-3	NA	TGTGCCAGCAGCTTAGCCTGGGCGGGCCTCACAGATACGCAGTATTTT	CASSLAWAGLTDTQYF
few	TRBV30	TRBJ1-5	TRBD1	TGTGCCTGGAATAGGGGGACAGCTTATAGCAATCAGCCCCAGCATTTT	CAWNRGTAYSNQPQHF
once	TRBV30	TRBJ2-7	NA	TGTGCCTGGAGTCAGCGATCCTACGAGCAGTACTTC	CAWSQRSYEQYF
NA	TRBV18	TRBJ2-2	NA	TGTGCCAGCCCCAGGGCGACGGCGAACACCGGGGAGCTGTTTTTT	CASPRATANTGELFF
few	TRBV6-1	TRBJ1-2	NA	TGTGCCAGCTCCTTAGCCGGGGCTGGGGGCTACACCTTC	CASSLAGAGGYTF
once	TRBV20-1	TRBJ2-4	TRBD2	TGCAGTGCTAGTCTAACGGGAGGGGGGAACATTCAGTACTTC	CSASLTGGGNIQYF
NA	TRBV24-1	TRBJ1-6	TRBD1	TGTGCCACCAGTGAGAGACAGGGTTCACCCCTCCACTTT	CATSERQGSPLHF
NA	TRBV20-1	TRBJ2-3	TRBD2	TGCAGGGTAGCGGGAGCCGGAGATACGCAGTATTTT	CRVAGAGDTQYF
NA	TRBV7-9	TRBJ2-4	TRBD1	TGTGCCAGCACCGTAACAGGGGGCTTGGCCAAAAACATTCAGTACTTC	CASTVTGGLAKNIQYF
once	TRBV6-2/TRBV6-3	TRBJ2-5	NA	TGTGCCAGCAGTTACCTCCTAAACAGGGCCGGGATGCGAGGGGAGACCCAGTACTTC	CASSYLLNRAGMRGETQYF
NA	TRBV7-6	TRBJ2-4	TRBD2	TGTGCCAGCAGCTTAGCGCATGGCCTAGCGGGAGTGCAAAACATTCAGTACTTC	CASSLAHGLAGVQNIQYF
NA	TRBV19	TRBJ1-5	TRBD1	TGTGCCAGTAGTATTCGTGACAGGGCATTTAGCAATCAGCCCCAGCATTTT	CASSIRDRAFSNQPQHF
NA	TRBV28	TRBJ2-4	NA	TGTGCCAGCAGTTTATACGAGACGGCTATCAAAAACATTCAGTACTTC	CASSLYETAIKNIQYF
NA	TRBV28	TRBJ1-2	TRBD1	TGTGCCAGCACCGTCGGACAGGGTGGGGGTAACTATGGCTACACCTTC	CASTVGQGGGNYGYTF
NA	TRBV12-3/TRBV12-4	TRBJ1-5	NA	TGTGCCAGCCAAAAGGGCCCAAATAGCAATCAGCCCCAGCATTTT	CASQKGPNSNQPQHF
NA	TRBV7-2	TRBJ2-7	NA	TGTGCCAGCAGCTCATCAGTATGGCACGAGCAGTACTTC	CASSSSVWHEQYF
few	TRBV2	TRBJ1-1	NA	TGTGCCAGCAGTGACAGGGTGGTCACTGAAGCTTTCTTT	CASSDRVVTEAFF
NA	TRBV28	TRBJ1-2	NA	TGTGCCAGCAGTCCGGTAGGGCAGGGACTCTTCTATGGCTACACCTTC	CASSPVGQGLFYGYTF
once	TRBV7-9	TRBJ2-6	TRBD1	TGTGCCAGCAGCCCCCAGGGGGCCTGGGGTGGGGCCAACGTCCTGACTTTC	CASSPQGAWGGANVLTF
NA	TRBV7-9	TRBJ2-7	NA	TGTGCCAGCACAAGGCAGGATTTTTACGAGCAGTACTTC	CASTRQDFYEQYF
NA	TRBV28	TRBJ1-3	NA	TGTGCCAGCAGTTATCCCAGCTCTGGAAACACCATATATTTT	CASSYPSSGNTIYF
NA	TRBV20-1	TRBJ2-3	NA	TGCAGCGAAGTGGTAGGAAACACAGATACGCAGTATTTT	CSEVVGNTDTQYF
NA	TRBV20-1	TRBJ1-6	NA	TGCAGTGCTGGGACCCCGAGGGTTTCACCCCTCCACTTT	CSAGTPRVSPLHF
NA	TRBV7-2	TRBJ1-5	NA	TGTGCCAGCAGCTTAGCGAGACCAAATCAGCCCCAGCATTTT	CASSLARPNQPQHF
few	TRBV6-1	TRBJ1-5	TRBD1	TGTGCCAGCAGAAGACAGGGTGTGGAGCCCCAGCATTTT	CASRRQGVEPQHF
NA	TRBV5-1	TRBJ1-4	TRBD1	TGCGCCAGCAGCTTGGCTGGGACAGGGGGAGGAAAACTGTTTTTT	CASSLAGTGGGKLFF
few	TRBV7-2	TRBJ2-1	NA	TGTGCCAGCAGCCGCCCTACGCCGGGACTTAACAATGAGCAGTTCTTC	CASSRPTPGLNNEQFF
NA	TRBV7-9	TRBJ2-7	NA	TGTGCCAGCACCCTAGGGAGCGGCCTCAGCTCCTACGAGCAGTACTTC	CASTLGSGLSSYEQYF
few	TRBV7-3	TRBJ1-6	NA	TGTGCCAGCAGCTTATACCAGGGTAGTTCACCCCTCCACTTT	CASSLYQGSSPLHF
NA	TRBV4-3	TRBJ1-2	NA	TGCGCCAGCAGCCAAGAAGGAGCCAGGGTCTATGGCTACACCTTC	CASSQEGARVYGYTF
NA	TRBV7-8	TRBJ1-3	NA	TGTGCCAGCAGCTTATCCACGGGGGCGTCTGGAAACACCATATATTTT	CASSLSTGASGNTIYF
NA	TRBV28	TRBJ2-7	TRBD2	TGTGCCAGCAGTGGGGTAGCGGGAGAGGGGGAGGGCGAGCAGTACTTC	CASSGVAGEGEGEQYF
few	TRBV27	TRBJ1-5	NA	TGTGCCAGCAGTACGCGACGGGCTGGTAATCAGCCCCAGCATTTT	CASSTRRAGNQPQHF
NA	TRBV19	TRBJ1-3	TRBD1	TGTGCCAGTAGCCACGGACAGGGCTCTGGAAACACCATATATTTT	CASSHGQGSGNTIYF
few	TRBV20-1	TRBJ2-5	TRBD2	TGCAGTGCTAGTTGGGGGGGGACCCAGTACTTC	CSASWGGTQYF
few	TRBV6-4	TRBJ2-7	TRBD1	TGTGCCAGCAGAAACAGGGGGTACGAGCAGTACTTC	CASRNRGYEQYF
NA	TRBV7-2	TRBJ2-5	NA	TGTGCCAGCAGCACGTTAGAGACCCAGTACTTC	CASSTLETQYF
NA	TRBV7-9	TRBJ2-7	NA	TGTGCCAGCAGCTTAGAGGGCAGGGCGAACTACGAGCAGTACTTC	CASSLEGRANYEQYF
NA	TRBV7-2	TRBJ2-2	TRBD2	TGTGCCAGCAGCTTATCAGGGACTAGCGGGAGCACCGGGGAGCTGTTTTTT	CASSLSGTSGSTGELFF
NA	TRBV12-3/TRBV12-4	TRBJ1-5	TRBD1	TGTGCCAGCACCTTCGGGGCACAGGGGGGGCAGCCCCAGCATTTT	CASTFGAQGGQPQHF
NA	TRBV10-2	TRBJ1-6	NA	TGCGCCAGCAGTCGGGGGGAGGAATCACCCCTCCACTTT	CASSRGEESPLHF
NA	TRBV5-1	TRBJ1-2	TRBD1	TGCGCCAGCAGCTCAGGGGGACCCAGGACCGATGGCTACACCTTC	CASSSGGPRTDGYTF
NA	TRBV6-4	TRBJ1-6	NA	TGTGCCAGCAGTGATCGGTCCGGCCCAAATTCACCCCTCCACTTT	CASSDRSGPNSPLHF
NA	TRBV27	TRBJ2-7	TRBD1	TGTGCCAGCAGTTCCAGGGACAGGGGGCCCTACGAGCAGTACTTC	CASSSRDRGPYEQYF
NA	TRBV28	TRBJ2-3	TRBD2	TGTGCCAGCAGCCCCAGCGGGAGGGGCTCAGATACGCAGTATTTT	CASSPSGRGSDTQYF
once	TRBV20-1	TRBJ2-7	NA	TGCAGTGCTAGACAGGGAAGTAGGTACGAGCAGTACTTC	CSARQGSRYEQYF